The next 10 T cell receptor beta chains were all read from a single sample in a study of T cell responses to AZD1222 COVID-19 vaccine. The table came from immunoSEQ multiplex PCR; TCRdb's copy has only in-frame clones and leaves some out. The table lists some 110,000 clones, roughly 93% of them singletons. The specimen was peripheral blood, collected on day 0 of AZD1222 vaccination. Receptors were obtained from an adult in good health.

The sample holds one count of this clone. The gene calls are TRBV5-4 and TRBJ2-2, with 11 positions matching TRBD2. V shed 0 bases and J 4 bases; nucleotides not matched to a gene: 8. The CDR3 spans 18 residues. Germline loops: CDR1 SGHNT, CDR2 YYREEE (reference sequence). CDR3 loop: CASSLEFSGGDGTGELFF. CDR3 in DNA: TGTGCCAGCAGCTTGGAGTTTAGCGGGGGGGATGGCACCGGGGAGCTGTTTTTT. The whole variable domain, remainder taken from reference TRBV5-4 and TRBJ2-2, is ETGVTQSPTHLIKTRGQQVTLRCSSQSGHNTVSWYQQALGQGPQFIFQYYREEENGRGNFPPRFSGLQFPNYSSELNVNALELDDSALYLCASSLEFSGGDGTGELFFGEGSRLTVL.

The chain employs TRBV6-6 and TRBJ1-4; possibly TRBD1 for D (5 bases). From germline, CDR1 is MNHNY and CDR2 SVGAGI (reference sequence). Deletions cut 6 bases from V and 4 bases from J, with 12 bases between. This CDR3 comprises 14 residues. The CDR3 protein is CASRWTRSNEKLFF. Here the CDR3 DNA reads TGTGCCAGCAGGTGGACACGAAGTAATGAAAAACTGTTTTTT.

The chain is built from TRBV12-2 and TRBJ1-1. TRBV12-2 counts as a pseudogene. The CDR3 loop spans 15 amino acids. CDR3: CASRDSRVASCEAFF. The CDR3 DNA sequence: TGTGCAAGTCGTGACTCGCGGGTGGCGAGTTGTGAAGCTTTCTTT.

The gene calls are TRBV24-1 and TRBJ1-2, with D possibly TRBD1 on 5 matching bases. This CDR3 is built from 13 residues. The germline V gene encodes CDR1 KGHDR and CDR2 SFDVKD. Trimming left V 5 bases short and J 8 bases short, with 14 bases between. The CDR3 spells CATSGHAGTGYTF. Written as DNA, the CDR3 is TGTGCCACCAGTGGCCACGCCGGGACCGGCTACACCTTC.

This sequence joins TRBV5-1 and TRBJ2-1; 7 nucleotides line up with TRBD2. The J segment lost 1 base and the V segment lost 4 bases, leaving 8 bases of the junction unmatched. The germline gives CDR1 SGHRS, CDR2 YFSETQ. The CDR3 loop spans 16 amino acids. The CDR3 loop reads CASSTGGLISYNEQFF. CDR3 nucleotide sequence: TGCGCCAGCAGCACGGGGGGACTTATTTCCTACAATGAGCAGTTCTTC.

V usage is TRBV3-1 (or the pseudogene TRBV3-2) and J usage is TRBJ2-3; the D is unclear. Per germline, CDR1 LGHDT and CDR2 YNNKEL (reference sequence). V was clipped by 3 bases and J by 3 bases, with 13 bases between them. The CDR3 runs 15 residues. The CDR3 sequence: CASSHRPYETDTQYF. As DNA, the CDR3 is TGTGCCAGCAGCCACCGACCCTATGAAACAGATACGCAGTATTTT.

The chain joins TRBV19 to TRBJ2-7; unclear D gene. V was shortened by 1 base and J by 1 base, with 11 bases between the two germline ends. Germline-derived CDR1 and CDR2 are LNHDA and SQIVND (reference sequence). There are 15 residues in the CDR3. The CDR3 DNA sequence: TGTGCCAGTAGTATAGGCCTCGGGCTTTCCTACGAGCAGTACTTC. Protein: CASSIGLGLSYEQYF. Complete variable domain (other parts from reference TRBV19 and TRBJ2-7): DGGITQSPKYLFRKEGQNVTLSCEQNLNHDAMYWYRQDPGQGLRLIYYSQIVNDFQKGDIAEGYSVSREKKESFPLTVTSAQKNPTAFYLCASSIGLGLSYEQYFGPGTRLTVT.

The chain uses TRBV6-1 and TRBJ2-1; 10 nucleotides match TRBD2. Germline V lookup: CDR1 MNHNS, CDR2 SASEGT. The CDR3 is 15 residues long. V lost 2 bases, J lost 7 bases, and 5 bases stayed unmatched. As DNA, the CDR3 is TGTGCCAGCAGTGAAAAGGCTAGCGGGGGAAATGAGCAGTTCTTC. Translated, it gives CASSEKASGGNEQFF.

The chain couples TRBV6-5 to TRBJ1-1; D gene uncertain. V dropped 3 bases and J dropped 7 bases, with 6 bases sitting between them. The CDR3 spans 11 residues. Germline lookup yields CDR1 MNHEY and CDR2 SVGAGI. CDR3 sequence reads: CASSYTGEAFF. The CDR3, as DNA: TGTGCCAGCAGTTATACTGGTGAAGCTTTCTTT.

The V call is TRBV7-8, the J call TRBJ1-3; D gene ambiguous. The CDR3 is 14 residues long. V was clipped by 2 bases and J by 0 bases, with 5 bases between them. CDR1 SGHVS and CDR2 FQNEAQ come from the germline V gene. The CDR3 DNA is TGTGCCAGCAGCTTATTCGGCTCTGGAAACACCATATATTTT. It is translated as CASSLFGSGNTIYF.